The 24 T cell receptor beta chains presented below share a single source sample, sequenced in a study of early T cells in non-severe SARS-CoV-2 infection. TCRdb redid the calling of the 5' RACE reads with MiXCR, one entry per CDR3 protein. The table has 48,000 or so distinct CDR3 sequences, roughly 6.1% seen once. This specimen consisted of whole blood, obtained at baseline. These receptors all come from an adult who was a healthcare worker with PCR-confirmed SARS-CoV-2 infection or an uninfected control (not recorded which).

This clonotype showed up many times. The chain employs TRBV7-8 and TRBJ2-7; maybe TRBD2 (5 bases). Germline V gene sequence: CDR1 SGHVS, CDR2 FQNEAQ. The CDR3 totals 16 residues. Trimming left V 5 bases short and J 3 bases short, with 20 bases between. The CDR3 spells CASSSQGGGWGYEQYF. Here the CDR3 DNA reads TGTGCCAGCAGCAGCCAAGGAGGCGGGTGGGGCTACGAGCAGTACTTC.

V usage is TRBV24-1 and J usage is TRBJ2-3, with 8 bases identical to TRBD1. The germline V gene has CDR1 KGHDR and CDR2 SFDVKD. The CDR3 runs 14 residues. V lost 4 bases and J lost 4; bases outside the gene matches: 3. The CDR3 DNA is TGTGCCACCAGTGAACCGACAGGGGCAGATACGCAGTATTTT. Amino acid sequence: CATSEPTGADTQYF.

There are many counts of this clonotype. The chain is built from TRBV10-3 and TRBJ2-7; TRBD1 matches 8 bases. The CDR3 has 14 residues. Germline V gene lookup returns CDR1 ENHRY and CDR2 SYGVKD. V lost 7 bases to trimming and J lost 6 bases; unmatched junction nucleotides: 11. This CDR3 is CAITAATGAGEQYF. CDR3 in DNA: TGTGCCATCACGGCCGCGACAGGGGCGGGCGAGCAGTACTTC.

The V gene is TRBV5-4, the J gene TRBJ1-2; 11 bases fit TRBD1. Trimming at V came to 3 bases and at J to 0 bases, leaving 1 base not matched to a gene. Germline CDR1 SGHNT, CDR2 YYREEE (reference sequence). This CDR3 is 15 amino acids long. The CDR3 region is CASSSGQGANYGYTF. The CDR3 DNA sequence: TGTGCCAGCAGCTCGGGACAGGGGGCTAACTATGGCTACACCTTC.

This clonotype was seen more than once but under ten times. The chain carries TRBV9 and TRBJ2-7; TRBD1 or TRBD2 may be the D gene (5 bases each). With 3 bases removed from V and 0 bases from J, the gap between germline ends came to 16 bases. CDR3 length equals 16 residues. Germline V gives CDR1 SGDLS, CDR2 YYNGEE. This chain's CDR3 is CASSAHLRGDSYEQYF. For the CDR3, the DNA is TGTGCCAGCAGCGCCCACCTACGAGGGGACTCCTACGAGCAGTACTTC. Full variable domain (missing parts from reference TRBV9 and TRBJ2-7): DSGVTQTPKHLITATGQRVTLRCSPRSGDLSVYWYQQSLDQGLQFLIQYYNGEERAKGNILERFSAQQFPDLHSELNLSSLELGDSALYFCASSAHLRGDSYEQYFGPGTRLTVT.

The DNA of the CDR3 is TGTGCCAGCAGTCCCCTCGACCGGGACACGGGGAAACTGTTTTTT. Protein product: CASSPLDRDTGKLFF. The V call is TRBV27, the J call TRBJ1-4, with D perhaps matching TRBD1 (6 bases). The germline gives CDR1 MNHEY, CDR2 SMNVEV (reference sequence). Trimming removed 5 bases at V and 11 bases at J, with 21 bases between. The length of the CDR3 is 15 residues.

The J gene is TRBJ2-2, the V gene TRBV3-1, with D unresolved. Looked up from germline, CDR1 is LGHDT and CDR2 is YNNKEL (reference sequence). V lost 5 bases and J 6 bases, leaving 19 bases between the germline ends. The CDR3 sequence is 16 residues long. The CDR3 bases are TGTGCCAGCAGCACACAAGACTCGCATGAGGCCGGGGAGCTGTTTTTT. Its protein is CASSTQDSHEAGELFF.

The table lists this clonotype with many counts. This chain's CDR3 is CASSSGTDGNNEQFF. The CDR3 nucleotides read TGTGCCAGCAGCTCCGGGACCGACGGCAACAATGAGCAGTTCTTC. V is TRBV5-4 and J is TRBJ2-1; D possibly uses TRBD1 or TRBD2 (5 bases each). The V gene's germline CDR1 is SGHNT and CDR2 YYREEE (reference sequence). V lost 3 bases and J 5 bases, leaving 15 bases between the germline ends. CDR3 size: 15 residues. Supplemented by reference TRBV5-4 and TRBJ2-1, the full variable domain reads ETGVTQSPTHLIKTRGQQVTLRCSSQSGHNTVSWYQQALGQGPQFIFQYYREEENGRGNFPPRFSGLQFPNYSSELNVNALELDDSALYLCASSSGTDGNNEQFFGPGTRLTVL.

The rearrangement uses TRBV4-3 and TRBJ2-1, with D perhaps matching TRBD1 or TRBD2 (6 bases each). Germline V gives CDR1 LGHNA, CDR2 YSLEER. Trimming removed 2 bases from V and 9 bases from J, with 20 bases in between. CDR3 length: 16 residues. This chain's CDR3 is CASSQQTPGAGSEQFF. CDR3 bases: TGCGCCAGCAGCCAACAAACTCCGGGGGCCGGCAGTGAGCAGTTCTTC.

This clonotype was counted a few times. The gene calls are TRBV28 and TRBJ1-4, with TRBD1 identical over 7 bases. This CDR3 region has 15 residues. CDR1 and CDR2 (germline): MDHEN, SYDVKM. V shed 6 bases and J 3 bases; nucleotides not matched to a gene: 7. The CDR3 loop is CASRSGGQPNEKLFF. DNA for the CDR3: TGTGCCAGCAGATCAGGGGGACAGCCTAATGAAAAACTGTTTTTT.

Ten or more counts support this clonotype. The chain links TRBV18 to TRBJ2-5; perhaps TRBD2 as D (6 bases). In germline, CDR1 is KGHSH, CDR2 LQKENI. There are 17 residues in the CDR3. Trimming removed 1 base from V and 4 bases from J, with 19 bases in between. The CDR3 here is CASSPLPGDQRLETQYF. As DNA, the CDR3 is TGTGCCAGCTCACCACTCCCGGGGGACCAACGTTTAGAGACCCAGTACTTC.

This clonotype was seen more than once but under ten times. This chain uses TRBV6-5 with TRBJ2-1; 11 positions match TRBD2. The ends lost 7 bases at V and 6 bases at J; junction bases unmatched: 5. This CDR3 has 14 amino acids. Germline CDR1 reads MNHEY; CDR2 reads SVGAGI. The CDR3 is CASTRGLAGNEQFF. For the CDR3, the DNA is TGTGCCAGCACCCGAGGACTAGCGGGCAATGAGCAGTTCTTC.

The J gene is TRBJ2-5, the V gene TRBV12-3 or TRBV12-4; perhaps TRBD2 as D (6 bases). The CDR3 spans 13 residues. V lost 6 bases, J lost 7 bases, and 15 bases lay in between. CDR3 in DNA: TGTGCCAGCAGGGAGGGAGTACGGGGGACCCAGTACTTC. Its translation: CASREGVRGTQYF.

This clonotype was detected only a few times. V usage is TRBV12-3 or TRBV12-4 and J usage is TRBJ2-5; unclear D gene. V shed 6 bases and J shed 3 bases, with 17 bases lying between them. The CDR3 has 15 residues. DNA for the CDR3: TGTGCCAGCAGCGACCTTATAGGACCCGAAGAGACCCAGTACTTC. Residues: CASSDLIGPEETQYF.

This clonotype occurred a few times. The CDR3 here is CASSSRDTRGETQYF. The CDR3 nucleotides are TGTGCCAGCAGCTCCCGGGACACCCGGGGCGAGACCCAGTACTTC. The rearrangement links TRBV5-4 to TRBJ2-5, with D possibly matching TRBD1 (6 bases). V lost 3 bases, J lost 5 bases, and 17 bases lay in between. The CDR3 is made up of 15 amino acids. Germline V gene sequence: CDR1 SGHNT, CDR2 YYREEE (reference sequence).

This clonotype was counted at least ten times. J is TRBJ2-7 and V is TRBV20-1; the D is unclear. Trimming left V 0 bases short and J 3 bases short, with 9 bases between. This CDR3 is built from 13 residues. The germline CDR1 and CDR2 sequences are DFQATT and SNEGSKA (reference sequence). The CDR3 region is CSARDVQIYEQYF. The CDR3 nucleotides read TGCAGTGCTAGAGATGTACAGATCTACGAGCAGTACTTC.

This rearrangement joins TRBV7-2 to TRBJ2-1; unclear D gene. Germline CDR1 and CDR2: SGHTA and FQGNSA. This CDR3 comprises 12 residues. The V gene lost 7 bases and the J gene lost 7 bases, with 11 bases spanning the gap. CDR3 bases: TGTGCCAGCAACCTGAGATCTAATGAGCAGTTCTTC. Translation: CASNLRSNEQFF.

This chain connects TRBV5-1 to TRBJ2-2; the match to TRBD2 covers 15 bases. V trimming: 4 bases; J trimming: 7 bases; junction bases outside the gene matches: 11. There are 18 residues in the CDR3. Germline loops: CDR1 SGHRS, CDR2 YFSETQ. This CDR3 is CASSLRTSGRASGGELFF. For the CDR3, the DNA is TGCGCCAGCAGCCTCAGGACTAGCGGGAGGGCCTCCGGCGGGGAGCTGTTTTTT.

A few counts support this clonotype. V gene TRBV24-1 combines with J gene TRBJ2-2, with a possible D match to TRBD2 (6 bases). V was shortened by 4 bases and J by 5 bases, with 10 bases between the two germline ends. The CDR3 has 14 residues. Germline CDR1 reads KGHDR; CDR2 reads SFDVKD. This chain's CDR3 is CATSEQGRTGELFF. The CDR3 nucleotides are TGTGCCACCAGTGAACAAGGGAGGACCGGGGAGCTGTTTTTT.

This clonotype has more than one count but fewer than ten. The rearrangement uses TRBV9 and TRBJ1-6, with D uncertain. The CDR3 is 15 residues long. Germline-derived CDR1 and CDR2 are SGDLS and YYNGEE. Trimming removed 0 bases from V and 7 bases from J, with 11 bases in between. CDR3 coding DNA: TGTGCCAGCAGCGTAGGTACGGCCGGAAATTCACCCCTCCACTTT. Translation gives CASSVGTAGNSPLHF. Filled out from reference TRBV9 and TRBJ1-6, the complete variable domain reads DSGVTQTPKHLITATGQRVTLRCSPRSGDLSVYWYQQSLDQGLQFLIQYYNGEERAKGNILERFSAQQFPDLHSELNLSSLELGDSALYFCASSVGTAGNSPLHFGNGTRLTVT.

This chain links TRBV2 with TRBJ2-1, with 9 bases lining up with TRBD1. Germline CDR1 is SNHLY and CDR2 is FYNNEI. Trimming took 6 bases from V and 9 from J; bases not matched to a gene: 9. The length of the CDR3 is 14 residues. CDR3 loop: CASSRDRVVGEQFF. CDR3 nucleotide sequence: TGTGCCAGCAGCCGGGACAGGGTGGTCGGTGAGCAGTTCTTC.

The table lists this clonotype with many counts. The DNA of the CDR3 is TGTGCCAGCAGTTTATCGGGGACAGGGTTAGGCGAGCAGTACTTC. Amino acids: CASSLSGTGLGEQYF. The V call is TRBV28, the J call TRBJ2-7; 9 nucleotides align to TRBD1. CDR3 length equals 15 residues. Germline V gene lookup returns CDR1 MDHEN and CDR2 SYDVKM. Trimming cost V 1 base and J 6 bases; bases outside gene matches: 7.

In its sample, this clonotype was seen a few times. The chain uses TRBV7-9 and TRBJ2-2; TRBD1 aligns across 8 bases. J was trimmed by 6 bases and V by 5 bases; bases with no gene match: 5. Germline assignment: CDR1 SEHNR and CDR2 FQNEAQ (reference sequence). This CDR3 is built from 14 residues. This chain's CDR3 is CASSLQGVAGELFF. CDR3 DNA: TGTGCCAGCAGCCTACAGGGGGTCGCCGGGGAGCTGTTTTTT.

This clonotype has ten or more counts. The chain combines TRBV1 with TRBJ2-1; the table's TRBD1 call for D was not verified on the DNA. TRBV1 is labeled a pseudogene. This CDR3 spans 19 amino acids. In DNA form, the CDR3 reads TGCACCAGCAGCCAAGATGCGGGGGGCTGGGGAATGTCCTACAATGAGCAGTTCTTC. Its protein is CTSSQDAGGWGMSYNEQFF.